This T cell receptor beta chain was recorded in a study of molecular identifiers for immune sequencing clone quantification. Germline CDR1 and CDR2: MGHRA and YSYEKL. V lost 2 bases, J lost 0 bases, and 10 bases lay in between. CDR3 length: 16 residues. This clonotype was detected ten times or more. TCRdb re-called the PCR reads through MiXCR, storing one row per CDR3 protein. The repertoire consists of over 300,000 distinct CDR3 sequences, with about 23% occurring once and the leading ten covering approximately 0.74%. Sequenced material: naive CD8+ T cells from blood, with Jurkat cell RNA spiked in. Subset reported: FACS-sorted CD8+CD4-CCR7+CD45RA+ naive T cells. The V gene is TRBV4-1, the J gene TRBJ1-4; TRBD1 is a possible D gene (5 bases). The sequence came from a human donor in good health. Some libraries in this study had Jurkat cell RNA spiked in. The CDR3 DNA reads as TGCGCCAGCAGCCAACGACAGATTGCAACTAATGAAAAACTGTTTTTT. Its translation: CASSQRQIATNEKLFF.